These 7 T cell receptor beta chains were sequenced from one sample in a study of T cells in Graves' hyperthyroidism and ophthalmopathy. Amplification yielded TCR beta CDR3 regions, with RNA transcripts as the source. HTBI primers were used for first-round RT-PCR of the TCR CDR3. TCRdb ran MiXCR on the multiplex PCR reads and lists one entry per CDR3 protein. The data hold approximately 400,000 distinct CDR3 sequences, with 20% to 25% observed a single time. Material for sequencing was blood. Receptors originate from a man between 50 and 59 years old with Graves' hyperthyroidism.

This clonotype was counted a few times. The chain couples TRBV5-4 to TRBJ2-7; D may be TRBD1 (6 bases). The V and J ends lost 4 bases and 5 bases respectively, with 13 bases between them. CDR1 is SGHNT and CDR2 is YYREEE in the germline V gene (reference sequence). The CDR3 is 13 residues long. The CDR3 DNA follows: TGTGCCAGCAGCGACCGGGACAAAGACGAGCAGTACTTC. Translated: CASSDRDKDEQYF.

This rearrangement joins TRBV20-1 to TRBJ2-1, with D possibly matching TRBD2 (6 bases). The CDR3 is made up of 14 amino acids. Germline V gene sequence: CDR1 DFQATT, CDR2 SNEGSKA (reference sequence). Trimming removed 6 bases at V and 0 bases at J, with 12 bases between. The CDR3 reads CSAWLRGSYNEQFF. The CDR3 DNA sequence: TGCAGTGCCTGGCTGCGGGGCTCCTACAATGAGCAGTTCTTC.

This clonotype was counted a few times. V is TRBV5-1 and J is TRBJ1-1, with 7 bases fitting TRBD1. The junction had 6 bases not matched to a gene; V was cut back by 1 base and J by 6 bases. This CDR3 has 14 residues. Per the germline V gene, CDR1 is SGHRS and CDR2 is YFSETQ. The CDR3 sequence: CASSLSRGNSEAFF. The CDR3 DNA follows: TGCGCCAGCAGCTTGTCCAGGGGGAATTCTGAAGCTTTCTTT.

This clonotype has just a few counts. The rearrangement joins TRBV11-2 to TRBJ2-5, with a weak D call TRBD2 (5 bases). The V end was cut by 0 bases, the J end by 5 bases, with 13 bases between. The CDR3 runs 15 residues. In germline, CDR1 is SGHAT, CDR2 FQNNGV. The CDR3 DNA is TGTGCCAGCAGCTTAGAAGGGTTGTGGGAGGAGACCCAGTACTTC. Its translation is CASSLEGLWEETQYF.

V usage is TRBV28 and J usage is TRBJ2-7; a weak D match, TRBD2 (6 bases). The ends were cut back, 6 bases at V and 3 bases at J, with 15 bases in the middle. The germline V gene encodes CDR1 MDHEN and CDR2 SYDVKM. The CDR3 runs 14 residues. This CDR3 is CASSLRLVSYEQYF. The CDR3 DNA reads TGTGCCAGCAGCCTCCGACTAGTTAGCTACGAGCAGTACTTC.

The genes are TRBV5-4 and TRBJ2-3; D may correspond to TRBD1 or TRBD2 (5 bases each). CDR1 and CDR2 from the germline V gene are SGHNT and YYREEE (reference sequence). CDR3 size: 19 residues. The V gene lost 0 bases and the J gene lost 1 base, with 21 bases spanning the gap. CDR3 sequence: CASSLAPRGLVPRTDTQYF. Written as DNA, the CDR3 is TGTGCCAGCAGCTTGGCCCCCCGGGGCCTAGTTCCCCGCACAGATACGCAGTATTTT.

This clonotype was counted only a few times. This chain uses TRBV5-1 with TRBJ1-4; D not certain. V lost 0 bases and J 5 bases, leaving 11 bases between the germline ends. Germline V CDR1 and CDR2: SGHRS, YFSETQ. The CDR3 has 15 residues. DNA for the CDR3: TGCGCCAGCAGCTTGGGCGGGAGGACCAATGAAAAACTGTTTTTT. It translates to CASSLGGRTNEKLFF. The variable domain in full, with the rest retrieved from reference TRBV5-1 and TRBJ1-4, is KAGVTQTPRYLIKTRGQQVTLSCSPISGHRSVSWYQQTPGQGLQFLFEYFSETQRNKGNFPGRFSGRQFSNSRSEMNVSTLELGDSALYLCASSLGGRTNEKLFFGSGTQLSVL.